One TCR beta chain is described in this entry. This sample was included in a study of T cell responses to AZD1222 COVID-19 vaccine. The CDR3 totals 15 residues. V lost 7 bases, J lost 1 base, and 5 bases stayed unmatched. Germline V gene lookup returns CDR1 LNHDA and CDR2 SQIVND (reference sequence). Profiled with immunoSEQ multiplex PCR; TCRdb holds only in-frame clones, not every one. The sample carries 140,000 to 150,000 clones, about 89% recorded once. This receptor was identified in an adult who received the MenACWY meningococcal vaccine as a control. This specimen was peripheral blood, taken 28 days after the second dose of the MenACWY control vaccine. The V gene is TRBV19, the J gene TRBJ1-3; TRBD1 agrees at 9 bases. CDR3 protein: CASNRGQGSGNTIYF. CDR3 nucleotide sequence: TGTGCCAGTAATCGAGGACAGGGGTCTGGAAACACCATATATTTT. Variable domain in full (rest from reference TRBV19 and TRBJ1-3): DGGITQSPKYLFRKEGQNVTLSCEQNLNHDAMYWYRQDPGQGLRLIYYSQIVNDFQKGDIAEGYSVSREKKESFPLTVTSAQKNPTAFYLCASNRGQGSGNTIYFGEGSWLTVV.